This TCR beta chain emerged from a study of blood T cells in healthy people across ages. The study's findings and limits: Expanded clonotype changes were possibly confounded by unknown donor CMV status.

Germline loops: CDR1 LNHDA, CDR2 SQIVND (reference sequence). CDR3 length equals 14 residues. This clonotype was detected once. Its matching antigen is unknown. The junction differs from germline at one of its ends, possibly a read error. Peripheral blood from each donor was collected in a volume of 9.5 to 10 milliliters. A J-beta primer mix and a sample-barcoded 5' primer were used in a second PCR of about 6 to 12 cycles. Each TCR beta cDNA got a 12-nucleotide random molecular identifier. From the 5' RACE reads, TCRdb called clonotypes with MiXCR, one entry per CDR3 protein. The repertoire holds about 2 million distinct CDR3 sequences, around 50% seen once, with 2.1% in the top ten.

The TCR originated in a woman aged 40 to 50 in good health. Source material: blood. This sequence joins TRBV19 and TRBJ2-5, with a tentative D call TRBD1 (5 bases). The CDR3: CASSIGTHQETQYF. CDR3 DNA sequence: TGTGCCAGTAGTATAGGGACACACCAAGAGACTCAGTACTTC.